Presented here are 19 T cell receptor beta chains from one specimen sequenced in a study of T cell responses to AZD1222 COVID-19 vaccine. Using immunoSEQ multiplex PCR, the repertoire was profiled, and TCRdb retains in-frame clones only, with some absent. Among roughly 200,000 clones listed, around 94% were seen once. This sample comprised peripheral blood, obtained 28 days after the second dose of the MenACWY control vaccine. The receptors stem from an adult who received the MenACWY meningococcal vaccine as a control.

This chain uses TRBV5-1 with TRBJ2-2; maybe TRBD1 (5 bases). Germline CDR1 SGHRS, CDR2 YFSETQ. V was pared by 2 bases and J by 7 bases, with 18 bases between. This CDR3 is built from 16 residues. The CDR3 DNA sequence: TGCGCCAGCAGCTTCACCTCTCTGACAGTAATCGGGGAGCTGTTTTTT. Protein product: CASSFTSLTVIGELFF.

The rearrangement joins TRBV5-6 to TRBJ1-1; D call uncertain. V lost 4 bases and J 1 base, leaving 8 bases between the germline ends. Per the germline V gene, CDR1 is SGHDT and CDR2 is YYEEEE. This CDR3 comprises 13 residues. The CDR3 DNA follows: TGTGCCAGCAGCCCTATACAGAACACTGAAGCTTTCTTT. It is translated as CASSPIQNTEAFF.

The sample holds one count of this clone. The CDR3 coding sequence is TGTGCCAGCTCACCACGGGGAGGGTCCGATGAAAAACTGTTTTTT. Its translation is CASSPRGGSDEKLFF. The rearrangement links TRBV18 to TRBJ1-4; D not resolved. CDR3 length equals 15 residues. The ends were cut back, 1 base at V and 6 bases at J, with 12 bases in the middle. CDR1 is KGHSH, CDR2 LQKENI, per germline.

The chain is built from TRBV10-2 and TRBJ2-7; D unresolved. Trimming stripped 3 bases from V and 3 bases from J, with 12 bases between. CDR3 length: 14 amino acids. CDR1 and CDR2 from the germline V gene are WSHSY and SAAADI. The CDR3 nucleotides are TGCGCCAGCAGTGAAGGGCGATTGCTCTACGAGCAGTACTTC. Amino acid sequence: CASSEGRLLYEQYF.

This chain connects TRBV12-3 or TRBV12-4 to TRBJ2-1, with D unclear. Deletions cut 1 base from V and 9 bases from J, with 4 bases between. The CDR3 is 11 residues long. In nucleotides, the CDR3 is TGTGCCAGCAGTTTAGGGGTTGAGCAGTTCTTC. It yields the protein CASSLGVEQFF.

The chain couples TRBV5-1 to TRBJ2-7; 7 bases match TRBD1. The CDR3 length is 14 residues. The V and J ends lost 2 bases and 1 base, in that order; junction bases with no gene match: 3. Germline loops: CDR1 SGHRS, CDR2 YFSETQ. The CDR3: CASSFNRGSYEQYF. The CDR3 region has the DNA TGCGCCAGCAGCTTTAACAGGGGTTCCTACGAGCAGTACTTC.

CDR3 nucleotides: TGTGCCTGGAGTGTCGAAACTAGCAATCAGCCCCAGCATTTT. This gives the protein CAWSVETSNQPQHF. V gene TRBV30 combines with J gene TRBJ1-5, with D unclear. The CDR3 has 14 amino acids. V was cut by 0 bases and J by 0 bases, with 6 bases left in between. The germline gives CDR1 GTSNPN, CDR2 SVGIG (reference sequence).

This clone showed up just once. The CDR3 reads CASISRGGSYNEQFF. The DNA of the CDR3 is TGTGCCAGTATCTCCCGGGGTGGCTCCTACAATGAGCAGTTCTTC. The chain employs TRBV19 and TRBJ2-1, with D possibly being TRBD2 (5 bases). The CDR3 loop spans 15 amino acids. The germline V and J ends were trimmed by 7 bases and 0 bases, with 13 bases remaining between them. CDR1 is LNHDA, CDR2 SQIVND, per germline (reference sequence). Combining the CDR3 with reference TRBV19 and TRBJ2-1 gives the whole variable domain DGGITQSPKYLFRKEGQNVTLSCEQNLNHDAMYWYRQDPGQGLRLIYYSQIVNDFQKGDIAEGYSVSREKKESFPLTVTSAQKNPTAFYLCASISRGGSYNEQFFGPGTRLTVL.

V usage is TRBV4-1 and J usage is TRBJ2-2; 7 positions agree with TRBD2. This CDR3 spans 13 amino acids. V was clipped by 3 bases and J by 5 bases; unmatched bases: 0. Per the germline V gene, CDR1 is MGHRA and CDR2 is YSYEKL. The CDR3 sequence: CASSQGGTGELFF. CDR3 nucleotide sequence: TGCGCCAGCAGCCAGGGGGGGACCGGGGAGCTGTTTTTT.

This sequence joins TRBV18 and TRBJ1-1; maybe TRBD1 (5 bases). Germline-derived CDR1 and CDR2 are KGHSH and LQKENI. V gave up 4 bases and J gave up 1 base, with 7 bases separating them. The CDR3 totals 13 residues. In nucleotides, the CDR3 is TGTGCCAGCTCACACGGACAGAACACTGAAGCTTTCTTT. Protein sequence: CASSHGQNTEAFF. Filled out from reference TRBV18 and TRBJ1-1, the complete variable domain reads NAGVMQNPRHLVRRRGQEARLRCSPMKGHSHVYWYRQLPEEGLKFMVYLQKENIIDESGMPKERFSAEFPKEGPSILRIQQVVRGDSAAYFCASSHGQNTEAFFGQGTRLTVV.

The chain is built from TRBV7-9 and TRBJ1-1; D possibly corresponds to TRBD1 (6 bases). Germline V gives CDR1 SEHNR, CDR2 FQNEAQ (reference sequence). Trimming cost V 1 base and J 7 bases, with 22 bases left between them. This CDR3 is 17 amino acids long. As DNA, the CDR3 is TGTGCCAGCAGCTTAGATTTGTACGGCAGGTCCAGGGGTGAAGCTTTCTTT. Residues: CASSLDLYGRSRGEAFF.

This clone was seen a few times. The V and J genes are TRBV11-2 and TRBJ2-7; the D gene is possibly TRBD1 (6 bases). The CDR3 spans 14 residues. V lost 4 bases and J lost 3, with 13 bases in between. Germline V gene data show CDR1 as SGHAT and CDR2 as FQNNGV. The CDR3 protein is CASSYGTHSYEQYF. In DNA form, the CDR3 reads TGTGCCAGCAGCTATGGGACACATAGCTACGAGCAGTACTTC.

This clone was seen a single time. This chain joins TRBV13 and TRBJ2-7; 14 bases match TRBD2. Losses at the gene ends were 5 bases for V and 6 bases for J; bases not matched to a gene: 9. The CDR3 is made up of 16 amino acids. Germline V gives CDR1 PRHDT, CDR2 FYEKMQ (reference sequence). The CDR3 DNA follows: TGTGCCAGCAGCCCACAGGGACTAGCGGGAGTAGGCGAGCAGTACTTC. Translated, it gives CASSPQGLAGVGEQYF.

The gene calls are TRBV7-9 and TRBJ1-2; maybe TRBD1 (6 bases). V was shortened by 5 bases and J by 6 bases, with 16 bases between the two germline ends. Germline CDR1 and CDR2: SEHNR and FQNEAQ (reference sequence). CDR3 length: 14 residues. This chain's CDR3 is CASSRGQGLDGYTF. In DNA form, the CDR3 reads TGTGCCAGCAGCCGGGGCCAGGGGCTCGATGGCTACACCTTC.

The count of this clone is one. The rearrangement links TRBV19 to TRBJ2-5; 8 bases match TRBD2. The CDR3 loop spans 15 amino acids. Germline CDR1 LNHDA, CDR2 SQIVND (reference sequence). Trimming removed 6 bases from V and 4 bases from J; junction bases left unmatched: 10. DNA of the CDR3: TGTGCCAGTAGGAGTGGAGGCGGGGGGTCAGAGACCCAGTACTTC. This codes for CASRSGGGGSETQYF.

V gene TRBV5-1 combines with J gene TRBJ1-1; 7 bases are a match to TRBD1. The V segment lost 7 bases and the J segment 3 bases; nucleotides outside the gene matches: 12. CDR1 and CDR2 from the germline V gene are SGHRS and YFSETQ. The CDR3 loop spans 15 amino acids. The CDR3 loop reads CASRTAGGFDTEAFF. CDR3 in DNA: TGCGCCAGCCGGACGGCAGGGGGGTTCGACACTGAAGCTTTCTTT.

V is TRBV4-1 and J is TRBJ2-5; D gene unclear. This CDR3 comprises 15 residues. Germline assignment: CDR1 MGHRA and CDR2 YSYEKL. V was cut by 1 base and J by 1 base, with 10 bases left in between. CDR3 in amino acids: CASSQGTQLQETQYF. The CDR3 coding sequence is TGCGCCAGCAGCCAAGGCACACAACTCCAAGAGACCCAGTACTTC.

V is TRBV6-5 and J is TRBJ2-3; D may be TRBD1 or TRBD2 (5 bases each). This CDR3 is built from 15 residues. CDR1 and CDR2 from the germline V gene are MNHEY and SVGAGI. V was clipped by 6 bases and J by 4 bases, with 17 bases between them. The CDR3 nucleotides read TGTGCCAGCAGCCGAGAGGGGATGGGGCCAGATACGCAGTATTTT. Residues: CASSREGMGPDTQYF.

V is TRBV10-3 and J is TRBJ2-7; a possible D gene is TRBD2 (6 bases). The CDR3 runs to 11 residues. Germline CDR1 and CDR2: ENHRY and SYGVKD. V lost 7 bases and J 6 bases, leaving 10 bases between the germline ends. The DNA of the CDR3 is TGTGCCATCAATACGGAGGGCGAGCAGTACTTC. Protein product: CAINTEGEQYF.